This T cell receptor beta chain emerged from a study of cytomegalovirus exposure and HLA in healthy donors. Study findings and constraints: Later analysis associated a missense DCLRE1C variant with TCR beta V- and J-gene trimming. Most CMV-associated TCR beta chains were later found to appear HLA-restricted. An analysis that was carried out later associated some 17,000 TCR beta sequences with HLA alleles at 0.05 false discovery rate. The authors judged a highly shared variant cluster likely a sequencing artifact.

V lost 4 bases, J lost 8 bases, and 6 bases stayed unmatched. CDR1 is MNHNS, CDR2 SASEGT, per germline. The CDR3 runs to 15 residues. PCR amplification relied on 60 Vbeta primers (plus 13 Jbeta primers). Sequencing was performed with immunoSEQ multiplex PCR; in TCRdb, only in-frame clones are kept and a portion is missing. The sample has some 180,000 clones, around 80% seen once. This clone has only a few counts. Antigen unknown. The sequenced material came from PBMCs. The receptor comes from a woman between 25 and 40 years old in good health and CMV-seronegative. The chain carries TRBV6-1 and TRBJ1-4; the match to TRBD1 covers 11 bases. In nucleotides, the CDR3 is TGTGCCAGCAGTGGAGGGACAGGGGGGGGAGAAAAACTGTTTTTT. Translated, it gives CASSGGTGGGEKLFF.